A selection of T cell receptor beta chains follows, all from one sample in a study of shared clonotypes between healthy human individuals. TCRdb's table, derived via immunoSEQ multiplex PCR, lists solely in-frame clones and lacks some. The table lists some 1.5 million clones, roughly 96% of them singletons. Input material: naive CD4+ T cells sorted from blood. These receptors all stem from a man aged 25-45 years in good health. Both conserved end residues are part of each CDR3. The D gene is left open where the match is weak. Clone size is not always given. Where it is, it says once, few, many or a class for expanded clones.

clone_size,d_call,v_call,j_call,cdr3_nt,cdr3_aa
-,TRBD2,TRBV6-4,TRBJ2-3,TGTGCCAGCAGCCAACTAGCGGGCTCCCTGGGGCCAGATACGCAGTATTTT,CASSQLAGSLGPDTQYF
-,-,TRBV7-9,TRBJ2-3,TGTGCCAGCAGCGTCTTAACAGGGAGTGCAGATACGCAGTATTTT,CASSVLTGSADTQYF
-,TRBD1,TRBV5-4,TRBJ1-1,TGTGCCAGCAGCGGGGACAGGCCGAGAGAAGCTTTCTTT,CASSGDRPREAFF
-,TRBD2,TRBV11-2,TRBJ2-3,TGTGCCAGCAGCTTAGCGGGAGGGGTAGATACGCAGTATTTT,CASSLAGGVDTQYF
-,TRBD1,TRBV5-1,TRBJ1-1,TGCGCCAGCAGCTTGGGAACCGGGACAGGATATCGAAACACTGAAGCTTTCTTT,CASSLGTGTGYRNTEAFF
-,-,TRBV6-1,TRBJ2-3,TGTGCCAGCAGTGAGGGAAGGGGAGCTGGCACAGATACGCAGTATTTT,CASSEGRGAGTDTQYF
-,TRBD1,TRBV7-9,TRBJ1-2,TGTGCCAGCAGCTCGCTCGACCGGGACAGCGGCTACACCTTC,CASSSLDRDSGYTF
-,-,TRBV2,TRBJ2-3,TGTGCCAGCACCTACACAGATACGCAGTATTTT,CASTYTDTQYF
-,-,TRBV27,TRBJ2-7,TGTGCCAGCAGTTTACTCCCCTCCTACGAGCAGTACTTC,CASSLLPSYEQYF
-,TRBD1,TRBV19,TRBJ2-1,TGTGCCAGTAGCCTAGACAGGGCTGGGCTCACTGAGCAGTTCTTC,CASSLDRAGLTEQFF
-,-,TRBV6-4,TRBJ1-2,TGTGCCAGCAGTGACGGTTACTATGGCTACACCTTC,CASSDGYYGYTF
-,TRBD1,TRBV7-9,TRBJ1-5,TGTGCCAGCAGCTTAGTAGAATCTACAGGGGGCGGTCAGCCCCAGCATTTT,CASSLVESTGGGQPQHF
-,TRBD2,TRBV11-2,TRBJ2-1,TGTGCCAGCACCCCTAGCGGGAGGGGCTACAATGAGCAGTTCTTC,CASTPSGRGYNEQFF
-,-,TRBV18,TRBJ2-5,TGTGCCAGCTCACCGGCCTGGGACTTATCAAGGGGGGAGACCCAGTACTTC,CASSPAWDLSRGETQYF
-,TRBD1,TRBV25-1,TRBJ2-7,TGTGCCAGCAGACGGACAGGGGGAACCTACGAGCAGTACTTC,CASRRTGGTYEQYF
-,-,TRBV4-2,TRBJ1-2,TGTGCCAGCAGCCAAGATTCGGGGCAGGAGACCTATGGCTACACCTTC,CASSQDSGQETYGYTF
-,-,TRBV19,TRBJ2-1,TGTGCCAGTAGAGGAAGGAAGGGTGAGCAGTTCTTC,CASRGRKGEQFF
once,-,TRBV15,TRBJ1-5,TGTGCCACCAGCAGAGCCAATCAGCCCCAGCATTTT,CATSRANQPQHF
-,-,TRBV2,TRBJ1-3,TGTGCCAGCAGTGTTCAGGGTGCTGGAAACACCATATATTTT,CASSVQGAGNTIYF
-,-,TRBV5-1,TRBJ2-7,TGCGCCAGCAGCTTGGGGGACCGGGGCCCCTACGAGCAGTACTTC,CASSLGDRGPYEQYF
-,TRBD2,TRBV7-9,TRBJ2-3,TGTGCCAGCAGCTTAGGGGCGGGAGGCACTAGCACAGATACGCAGTATTTT,CASSLGAGGTSTDTQYF
-,TRBD1,TRBV29-1,TRBJ1-2,TGCAGCGCCGGGACAGACTATGGCTACACCTTC,CSAGTDYGYTF
-,-,TRBV4-3,TRBJ1-5,TGCGCCAGCAGCCAAGATCTGGCCTCGTTGGGGAATCAGCCCCAGCATTTT,CASSQDLASLGNQPQHF
once,TRBD2,TRBV6-5,TRBJ2-1,TGTGCCAGCAGCCCAACCTCCAGCGGGAGAAGAAAGTTCTTC,CASSPTSSGRRKFF
-,-,TRBV5-5,TRBJ1-2,TGTGCCAGCAGCTTCAGGGTTGACTATGGCTACACCTTC,CASSFRVDYGYTF
-,TRBD1,TRBV10-3,TRBJ2-5,TGTGCCATCGGGGGACAGTACCAAGAGACCCAGTACTTC,CAIGGQYQETQYF
-,-,TRBV7-9,TRBJ2-3,TGTGCGGGAGGGACAGTCCCTAGCACAGATACGCAGTATTTT,CAGGTVPSTDTQYF
-,-,TRBV7-7,TRBJ2-2,TGTGCCAGCAGCTCCGTGAGGACAGGGGAGCTGTTTTTT,CASSSVRTGELFF
once,TRBD2,TRBV2,TRBJ2-7,TGTGCCAGCAGTGAGCGGGAGTGGGGATACGAGCAGTACTTC,CASSEREWGYEQYF
-,-,TRBV11-2,TRBJ2-1,TGTGCCAGCAGCTTGTTTTCCCGGACAGACTACAATGAGCAGTTCTTC,CASSLFSRTDYNEQFF
-,-,TRBV7-9,TRBJ1-2,TGTGCCAGCAGCTTAGCGCGGGAATACTATGGCTACACCTTC,CASSLAREYYGYTF
-,TRBD1,TRBV5-1,TRBJ2-3,TGCGCCAGCAGCTTGGCCGGGACAGGATTCACAGATACGCAGTATTTT,CASSLAGTGFTDTQYF
-,-,TRBV27,TRBJ2-3,TGTGCCAGCAGTTTGGCGAGGAGGACAGATACGCAGTATTTT,CASSLARRTDTQYF
-,-,TRBV7-2,TRBJ1-4,TGTGCCAGCAGCCCCCAGACAGGTCTTAATGAAAAACTGTTTTTT,CASSPQTGLNEKLFF
-,TRBD2,TRBV10-2,TRBJ2-2,TGCGCCAGCAGTGCCGGACTAGTCGATGTCGGGGAGCTGTTTTTT,CASSAGLVDVGELFF
once,-,TRBV5-6,TRBJ1-2,TGTGCCAGCAGCTTGGCAGGGGTTGACTATGGCTACACCTTC,CASSLAGVDYGYTF
-,-,TRBV11-2,TRBJ2-2,TGTGCCAGCAGCTCCCTGTTGGGGAGTGCCGGGGAGCTGTTTTTT,CASSSLLGSAGELFF
-,TRBD1,TRBV7-8,TRBJ2-7,TGTGCCAGCAGCGGACTGATGGGACAGAAAAGCTCCTACGAGCAGTACTTC,CASSGLMGQKSSYEQYF
-,-,TRBV9,TRBJ2-1,TGTGCCAGCAGCGTAGAGCCCCCATCGACAGGTTTCTCCTACAATGAGCAGTTCTTC,CASSVEPPSTGFSYNEQFF